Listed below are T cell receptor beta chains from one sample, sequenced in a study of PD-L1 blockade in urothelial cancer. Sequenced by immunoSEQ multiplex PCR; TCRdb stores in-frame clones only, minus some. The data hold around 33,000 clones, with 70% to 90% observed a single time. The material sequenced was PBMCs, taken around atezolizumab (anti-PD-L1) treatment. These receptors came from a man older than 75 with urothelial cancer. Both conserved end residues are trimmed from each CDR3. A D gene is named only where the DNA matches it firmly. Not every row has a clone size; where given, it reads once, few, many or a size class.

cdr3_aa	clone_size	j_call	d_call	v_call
SSRTENYGYT	-	TRBJ1-2	-	TRBV29-1
ASPGAAGYNEQF	-	TRBJ2-1	-	TRBV6-4
ASSLQGAGNTEAF	-	TRBJ1-1	-	TRBV5-5
ASSLTGLGSYEQY	-	TRBJ2-7	TRBD2	TRBV5-4
ASSLDPGGYTEAF	-	TRBJ1-1	-	TRBV5-5
ASSPGQGLNYGYT	-	TRBJ1-2	TRBD1	TRBV6-4
ASSETTEYNSPLH	once	TRBJ1-6	-	TRBV19
ASSLIQGSGNTIY	-	TRBJ1-3	-	TRBV5-1
ASSHLAGTYNEQF	-	TRBJ2-1	TRBD2	TRBV5-1
ASSPDGNYEQY	-	TRBJ2-7	-	TRBV6-6
ASSEGHSNEKLF	-	TRBJ1-4	-	TRBV6-1
ASSQGQVYSYEQY	-	TRBJ2-7	TRBD1	TRBV18
ASSTSGVPDTQY	-	TRBJ2-3	-	TRBV19
SVERQDIRYYGYT	-	TRBJ1-2	-	TRBV29-1
ASSLLPSGRGGEQF	-	TRBJ2-1	TRBD2	TRBV7-2
ASSVASLGLAGGGSYNEQF	few	TRBJ2-1	TRBD2	TRBV9
ASSQGWASGAETQY	-	TRBJ2-5	TRBD2	TRBV14
ASSPGAGVGNTIY	-	TRBJ1-3	-	TRBV6-5
ASSEGASGRGRAQY	-	TRBJ2-3	TRBD2	TRBV6-1
ASSPAVPNEKLF	few	TRBJ1-4	-	TRBV6-9
ASSLTASNTGELF	-	TRBJ2-2	-	TRBV5-4
ASSLGGVGIEAF	few	TRBJ1-1	-	TRBV27
ASSTDRGSGAF	-	TRBJ1-1	TRBD1	TRBV6-5
ASSDSTGVYGYT	-	TRBJ1-2	-	TRBV6-4
ASSLDYSRSGYT	-	TRBJ1-2	-	TRBV7-2
ASSLSLAGPQF	-	TRBJ2-1	TRBD2	TRBV11-3
ASSQDDRESLYEQY	-	TRBJ2-7	TRBD1	TRBV4-3
ASGLGGLAGVGAYNEQF	-	TRBJ2-1	TRBD2	TRBV12-5
ASSPGVAGQETQY	once	TRBJ2-5	TRBD2	TRBV18
ASSEVPGQGSYEQY	-	TRBJ2-7	TRBD1	TRBV6-1
ASSIDQGQYSNQPQH	-	TRBJ1-5	-	TRBV19
ASSLALAADTQY	-	TRBJ2-3	-	TRBV7-2
ASRIVGLSNEKLF	once	TRBJ1-4	-	TRBV19